What follows are 10 T cell receptor beta chains derived from one specimen sequenced in a study of metastatic and nonmetastatic thyroid tumors. Patients had received no treatment of any kind before thyroid surgery. MiXCR reprocessed the PCR reads for TCRdb. The sample shows about 4,100 clones, 35% to 45% of them seen only once. The source material was adjacent normal tissue. The receptors derive from a male donor with papillary thyroid cancer or a benign thyroid nodule (not recorded which). Some clones in this sample may be carry-over from other donors' samples.

This clone was seen once. V is TRBV20-1 and J is TRBJ2-7, with 7 bases aligning to TRBD2. The CDR3 sequence is 15 residues long. Germline V gene lookup returns CDR1 DFQATT and CDR2 SNEGSKA (reference sequence). V lost 1 base and J lost 2; bases outside the gene matches: 8. The CDR3 bases are TGCAGTGCTAGAGGGATGAGCGGGGCAACCTACGAGCAGTACTTC. Amino acid sequence: CSARGMSGATYEQYF.

This clone was observed at least ten times. This clone may be a read error of a much larger clone one base away. Given the absence of the conserved phenylalanine or tryptophan at the CDR3 end, a read error is likely. This chain joins TRBV7-6 and TRBJ1-2; unclear D gene. The CDR3 runs to 14 residues. V lost 1 base to trimming and J lost 8 bases, with 14 bases between them. From germline, CDR1 is SGHVS and CDR2 FNYEAQ. The DNA of the CDR3 is TGTGCCAGCAGCTTAGAAACAAACTCTGGGGGCTACACCTCC. It encodes CASSLETNSGGYTS.

In its sample, this clone ranks as large. This rearrangement joins TRBV6-1 to TRBJ2-2; weak D call: TRBD1 (5 bases). Germline-derived CDR1 and CDR2 are MNHNS and SASEGT. The length of the CDR3 is 14 residues. V was cut by 8 bases and J by 3 bases, with 13 bases left in between. CDR3 sequence (DNA): TGTGCCAGCTTGGCCAGGGTATACACCGGGGAGCTGTTTTTT. Protein product: CASLARVYTGELFF.

The chain is built from TRBV6-1 and TRBJ2-3; 7 positions agree with TRBD2. Looked up from germline, CDR1 is MNHNS and CDR2 is SASEGT. Germline trimming cut 4 bases from V and 4 bases from J; bases unmatched to any gene: 8. The CDR3 consists of 15 residues. This CDR3 is CASSAQGGRSDTQYF. DNA of the CDR3: TGTGCCAGCAGTGCGCAGGGAGGGAGGTCAGATACGCAGTATTTT.

This clone rates as large. This chain's CDR3 is CASSSVQGLNTEAFF. The DNA for the CDR3 is TGCGCCAGCAGCTCGGTACAGGGCCTGAACACTGAAGCTTTCTTT. The chain combines TRBV5-1 with TRBJ1-1; possible D gene TRBD1, 6 bases. The CDR3 has 15 amino acids. V was shortened by 3 bases and J by 0 bases, with 12 bases between the two germline ends. CDR1 is SGHRS and CDR2 is YFSETQ in the germline V gene. The full variable domain, its missing parts supplied by reference TRBV5-1 and TRBJ1-1, is KAGVTQTPRYLIKTRGQQVTLSCSPISGHRSVSWYQQTPGQGLQFLFEYFSETQRNKGNFPGRFSGRQFSNSRSEMNVSTLELGDSALYLCASSSVQGLNTEAFFGQGTRLTVV.

The chain joins TRBV4-1 to TRBJ2-1, with D perhaps given as TRBD1 or TRBD2 (5 bases each). The CDR3 is 16 amino acids. V lost 0 bases to trimming and J lost 3 bases, with 12 bases between them. Germline values: CDR1 MGHRA, CDR2 YSYEKL. For the CDR3, the DNA is TGCGCCAGCAGCCAAGAGGGGGATGACTACTACAATGAGCAGTTCTTC. Translation: CASSQEGDDYYNEQFF.

This clone is classed as large. The chain uses TRBV27 and TRBJ2-1; 10 bases line up with TRBD1. J lost 9 bases, V lost 6 bases, and 11 bases had no gene match. CDR3 size: 15 residues. The germline gives CDR1 MNHEY, CDR2 SMNVEV (reference sequence). The CDR3 protein is CASSASGTGAGEQFF. The DNA of the CDR3 is TGTGCCAGCAGCGCAAGTGGGACAGGGGCGGGTGAGCAGTTCTTC.

V is TRBV6-1 and J is TRBJ1-5, with D unresolved. This CDR3 comprises 14 residues. Germline values: CDR1 MNHNS, CDR2 SASEGT. V dropped 5 bases and J dropped 7 bases, with 15 bases sitting between them. DNA of the CDR3: TGTGCCAGCAGTAATGAGGGTTCAGCCCAGCCCCAGCATTTT. Amino acids: CASSNEGSAQPQHF.

This clone has just a few counts. The V and J genes are TRBV12-3 or TRBV12-4 and TRBJ1-5; D is undetermined. This CDR3 has 14 residues. Deletions cut 5 bases from V and 0 bases from J, with 8 bases between. The chain's CDR3 is CASSRRDSNQPQHF. Written as DNA, the CDR3 is TGTGCCAGCAGTCGGAGGGATAGCAATCAGCCCCAGCATTTT.

The chain carries TRBV19 and TRBJ2-7; D possibly uses TRBD1 or TRBD2 (7 bases each). The V end was cut by 10 bases, the J end by 4 bases, with 17 bases between. The germline gives CDR1 LNHDA, CDR2 SQIVND (reference sequence). The CDR3 runs to 13 residues. The CDR3 coding sequence is TGTGCCACCATCAGCCAGGGGGGGTACGAGCAGTACTTC. It encodes CATISQGGYEQYF. Drawing the rest from reference TRBV19 and TRBJ2-7, the complete variable domain is DGGITQSPKYLFRKEGQNVTLSCEQNLNHDAMYWYRQDPGQGLRLIYYSQIVNDFQKGDIAEGYSVSREKKESFPLTVTSAQKNPTAFYLCATISQGGYEQYFGPGTRLTVT.